The source of this T cell receptor (beta chain) is a study of T cell changes during pregnancy in multiple sclerosis. Measured with immunoSEQ multiplex PCR; TCRdb has only the in-frame clones, and not every one. The data show roughly 100,000 clones, 92% seen once. V shed 0 bases and J shed 3 bases, with 9 bases lying between them. This CDR3 comprises 14 residues. Germline CDR1 is SGHNT and CDR2 is YYREEE (reference sequence). The starting material was peripheral blood, obtained after pregnancy. The chain combines TRBV5-4 with TRBJ2-5; no clear D gene. The source of this sequence is a female donor with multiple sclerosis, enrolled in a pregnancy study. The CDR3 coding sequence is TGTGCCAGCAGCTTGGCTCACCGGGAAGAGACCCAGTACTTC. This codes for CASSLAHREETQYF.